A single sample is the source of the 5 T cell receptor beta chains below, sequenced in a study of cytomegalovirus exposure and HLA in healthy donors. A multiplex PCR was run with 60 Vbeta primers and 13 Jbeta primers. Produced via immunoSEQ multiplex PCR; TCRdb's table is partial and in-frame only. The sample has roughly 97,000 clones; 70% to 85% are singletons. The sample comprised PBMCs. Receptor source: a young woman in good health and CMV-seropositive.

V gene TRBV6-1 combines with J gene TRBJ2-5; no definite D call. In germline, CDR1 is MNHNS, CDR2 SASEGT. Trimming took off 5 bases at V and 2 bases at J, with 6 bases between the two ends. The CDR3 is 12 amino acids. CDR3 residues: CASSRLQETQYF. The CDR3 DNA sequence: TGTGCCAGCAGTCGACTGCAAGAGACCCAGTACTTC.

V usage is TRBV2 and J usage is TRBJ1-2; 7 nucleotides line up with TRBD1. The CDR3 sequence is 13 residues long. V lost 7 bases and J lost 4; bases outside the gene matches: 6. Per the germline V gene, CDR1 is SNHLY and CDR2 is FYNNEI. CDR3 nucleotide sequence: TGTGCCAGCACCGAGACAGGGACCTATGGCTACACCTTC. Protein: CASTETGTYGYTF.

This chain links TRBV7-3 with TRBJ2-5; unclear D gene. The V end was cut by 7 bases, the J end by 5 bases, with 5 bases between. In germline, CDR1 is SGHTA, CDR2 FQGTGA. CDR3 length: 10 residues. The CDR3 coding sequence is TGTGCCAGCAACTGGGAGACCCAGTACTTC. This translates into CASNWETQYF.

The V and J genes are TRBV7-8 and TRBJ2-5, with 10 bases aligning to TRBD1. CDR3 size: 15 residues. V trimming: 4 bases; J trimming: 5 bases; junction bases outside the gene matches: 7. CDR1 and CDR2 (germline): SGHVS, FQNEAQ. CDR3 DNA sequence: TGTGCCAGCAGCTCCTTGACAGGGGGCGGGGAGACCCAGTACTTC. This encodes CASSSLTGGGETQYF.

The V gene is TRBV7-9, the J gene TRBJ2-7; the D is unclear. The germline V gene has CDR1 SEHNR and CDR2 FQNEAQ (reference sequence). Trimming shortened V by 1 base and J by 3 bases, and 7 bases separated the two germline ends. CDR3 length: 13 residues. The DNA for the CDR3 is TGTGCCAGCAGCTTAGAACAGTACTACGAGCAGTACTTC. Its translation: CASSLEQYYEQYF.